The next 23 T cell receptor beta chains were all read from a single sample in a study of cytomegalovirus exposure and HLA in healthy donors. A multiplex PCR was run with 60 Vbeta primers and 13 Jbeta primers. The assay was immunoSEQ multiplex PCR, and TCRdb's table has in-frame clones only and misses some. Among 55,000 to 75,000 clones, almost 80% were seen once, and the ten largest hold less than 3.5%. Sequenced sample: PBMCs. These receptors all stem from a girl aged 10-17 years in good health and CMV-seropositive.

This clone was seen once. This chain links TRBV6-5 with TRBJ1-2, with 7 bases aligning to TRBD1. Germline trimming cut 8 bases from V and 2 bases from J; bases unmatched to any gene: 8. The CDR3 runs 14 residues. Germline V gene lookup returns CDR1 MNHEY and CDR2 SVGAGI. CDR3: CASGRQGKNYGYTF. CDR3 bases: TGTGCCAGCGGTAGACAGGGAAAGAACTATGGCTACACCTTC.

The J gene is TRBJ1-1, the V gene TRBV30; no clear D. The CDR3 is 14 residues long. CDR1 is GTSNPN, CDR2 SVGIG, per germline (reference sequence). Trimming stripped 1 base from V and 5 bases from J, with 14 bases between. CDR3 region: CAWSEAAPGTEAFF. As DNA, the CDR3 is TGTGCCTGGAGTGAGGCAGCTCCGGGGACTGAAGCTTTCTTT.

The genes are TRBV7-9 and TRBJ1-5; 7 bases are a match to TRBD1. Trimming took 5 bases from V and 7 from J; bases not matched to a gene: 5. There are 13 residues in the CDR3. Germline V gives CDR1 SEHNR, CDR2 FQNEAQ (reference sequence). The CDR3 reads CASSATGEQPQHF. The DNA for the CDR3 is TGTGCCAGCAGCGCCACAGGGGAACAGCCCCAGCATTTT.

The rearrangement joins TRBV5-1 to TRBJ2-7; weak D call: TRBD2 (6 bases). There are 15 residues in the CDR3. Germline CDR1 reads SGHRS; CDR2 reads YFSETQ. The germline V and J ends were trimmed by 3 bases and 1 base, with 14 bases remaining between them. CDR3 nucleotide sequence: TGCGCCAGCAGCTCCAGGGAGGTAGGATCCTACGAGCAGTACTTC. It encodes CASSSREVGSYEQYF.

In its sample, this clone was seen many times. V usage is TRBV15 and J usage is TRBJ1-5; tentatively, D is TRBD1 (5 bases). The CDR3 consists of 14 residues. CDR1 and CDR2 (germline): LNHNV, YYDKDF (reference sequence). Trimming took 1 base from V and 2 from J, leaving 6 bases between them. The CDR3 region has the DNA TGTGCCACCAGCAGAGGGGGGGGCAATCAGCCCCAGCATTTT. It yields the protein CATSRGGGNQPQHF.

The chain couples TRBV28 to TRBJ2-7; D might be TRBD1 (6 bases). This CDR3 comprises 14 residues. The ends were cut back, 5 bases at V and 3 bases at J, with 14 bases in the middle. Germline V CDR1 and CDR2: MDHEN, SYDVKM. CDR3 bases: TGTGCCAGCAGTGCTCTGGACAGATACTACGAGCAGTACTTC. It yields the protein CASSALDRYYEQYF.

The table lists this clone with a count of one. V and J are TRBV4-1 and TRBJ1-1; 8 positions agree with TRBD1. The CDR3 runs 12 residues. Trimming cost V 3 bases and J 9 bases; bases outside gene matches: 3. Germline V gives CDR1 MGHRA, CDR2 YSYEKL. CDR3 nucleotides: TGCGCCAGCAGCCAGGACAGGGCCCAAGCTTTCTTT. Translating it yields CASSQDRAQAFF.

The V and J genes are TRBV4-1 and TRBJ2-7, with D perhaps TRBD1 (6 bases). Germline V lookup: CDR1 MGHRA, CDR2 YSYEKL. Trimming pared 3 bases from V and 3 bases from J, leaving 15 bases between. CDR3 size: 15 residues. As DNA, the CDR3 is TGCGCCAGCAGCCAGTTTTGGGGGCTTGTCTACGAGCAGTACTTC. It yields the protein CASSQFWGLVYEQYF.

V is TRBV11-2 and J is TRBJ2-7, with TRBD1 as a possible D gene (5 bases). The germline V and J ends were trimmed by 1 base and 4 bases, with 14 bases remaining between them. The germline gives CDR1 SGHAT, CDR2 FQNNGV. The CDR3 extends over 15 amino acids. The CDR3 DNA reads TGTGCCAGCAGCTTAGTTCAGGGTATCCATTACGAGCAGTACTTC. Residues: CASSLVQGIHYEQYF.

The chain couples TRBV6-5 to TRBJ2-1; 7 nucleotides match TRBD2. The trim removed 10 bases at V and 4 bases at J, leaving 7 bases unmatched. Looked up from germline, CDR1 is MNHEY and CDR2 is SVGAGI. The CDR3 spans 13 residues. CDR3 DNA: TGTGCCACCCAGCGGGGTTCTTACAATGAGCAGTTCTTC. This codes for CATQRGSYNEQFF.

The chain recombines TRBV9 with TRBJ2-7, with 7 bases fitting TRBD1. The CDR3 runs 13 residues. CDR1 SGDLS and CDR2 YYNGEE come from the germline V gene. With 6 bases clipped from V and 5 bases from J, the junction kept 8 bases outside the gene matches. The CDR3 loop reads CASTGQLDDEQYF. CDR3 coding DNA: TGTGCCAGCACGGGACAGCTAGATGACGAGCAGTACTTC.

This sequence joins TRBV5-1 and TRBJ1-2; 8 bases match TRBD1. This CDR3 is 14 amino acids long. With 5 bases clipped from V and 3 bases from J, the junction kept 6 bases outside the gene matches. Germline V gene lookup returns CDR1 SGHRS and CDR2 YFSETQ. The CDR3 loop reads CASRRDRFDYGYTF. The DNA for the CDR3 is TGCGCCAGCAGACGGGACAGGTTCGACTATGGCTACACCTTC.

The chain recombines TRBV9 with TRBJ2-1, with 12 positions matching TRBD1. This CDR3 is 15 amino acids long. J lost 4 bases, V lost 2 bases, and 1 base had no gene match. CDR1 and CDR2 (germline): SGDLS, YYNGEE. The CDR3 bases are TGTGCCAGCAGCGTGGGACAGGGGGCATACAATGAGCAGTTCTTC. It yields the protein CASSVGQGAYNEQFF. Complete variable domain (other parts from reference TRBV9 and TRBJ2-1): DSGVTQTPKHLITATGQRVTLRCSPRSGDLSVYWYQQSLDQGLQFLIQYYNGEERAKGNILERFSAQQFPDLHSELNLSSLELGDSALYFCASSVGQGAYNEQFFGPGTRLTVL.

This clone appeared many times. The CDR3 nucleotides read TGTGCCAGCAGGGAGGGACAGGGCAGGAGTGAGCAGTTCTTC. The encoded protein is CASREGQGRSEQFF. The chain links TRBV28 to TRBJ2-1; TRBD1 matches 9 bases. Per the germline V gene, CDR1 is MDHEN and CDR2 is SYDVKM. The trim removed 6 bases at V and 9 bases at J, leaving 9 bases unmatched. The CDR3 sequence is 14 residues long.

This sequence joins TRBV5-4 and TRBJ2-3; 7 bases line up with TRBD2. This CDR3 region has 16 residues. The V and J ends lost 0 bases and 8 bases, in that order; junction bases with no gene match: 12. CDR1 and CDR2 from the germline V gene are SGHNT and YYREEE (reference sequence). The DNA for the CDR3 is TGTGCCAGCAGCTTGGCCAACTTGGCGGGAGCAGGTACGCAGTATTTT. It encodes CASSLANLAGAGTQYF.

This clone has just a few counts. The chain links TRBV6-6 to TRBJ2-1; the D gene is possibly TRBD2 (6 bases). CDR3 length equals 14 residues. The V end lost 5 bases, the J end lost 2 bases, and 10 bases lay between the germline ends. Germline V gene lookup returns CDR1 MNHNY and CDR2 SVGAGI (reference sequence). The CDR3 here is CASSKLAPYNEQFF. CDR3 coding DNA: TGTGCCAGCAGTAAACTAGCTCCCTACAATGAGCAGTTCTTC.

This chain connects TRBV28 to TRBJ1-5; 9 nucleotides agree with TRBD1. V was pared by 0 bases and J by 6 bases, with 3 bases of the junction left unmatched. The CDR3 extends over 15 amino acids. CDR1 and CDR2 from the germline V gene are MDHEN and SYDVKM. The CDR3 is CASSLWTGGRQPQHF. CDR3 nucleotide sequence: TGTGCCAGCAGTTTATGGACAGGGGGGCGTCAGCCCCAGCATTTT. The whole variable domain, filled in from reference TRBV28 and TRBJ1-5, reads DVKVTQSSRYLVKRTGEKVFLECVQDMDHENMFWYRQDPGLGLRLIYFSYDVKMKEKGDIPEGYSVSREKKERFSLILESASTNQTSMYLCASSLWTGGRQPQHFGDGTRLSIL.

The chain uses TRBV5-1 and TRBJ1-1, with 7 bases lining up with TRBD1. With 3 bases clipped from V and 2 bases from J, the junction kept 4 bases outside the gene matches. Germline CDR1 and CDR2: SGHRS and YFSETQ. This CDR3 has 14 amino acids. CDR3 coding DNA: TGCGCCAGCAGCTGGACAGGAAAAAACACTGAAGCTTTCTTT. Protein product: CASSWTGKNTEAFF.

The chain combines TRBV5-6 with TRBJ2-7; 7 bases map to TRBD1. Germline-derived CDR1 and CDR2 are SGHDT and YYEEEE. V shed 4 bases, J shed 2 bases, and the junction held 3 bases outside the gene matches. The CDR3 has 13 amino acids. CDR3 coding DNA: TGTGCCAGCAGCCCAGGGACAGCCTACGAGCAGTACTTC. This encodes CASSPGTAYEQYF.

This clone has a handful of counts. The chain couples TRBV28 to TRBJ1-6; TRBD1 aligns across 8 bases. This CDR3 spans 15 amino acids. The germline gives CDR1 MDHEN, CDR2 SYDVKM. The V segment lost 3 bases and the J segment 6 bases; nucleotides outside the gene matches: 4. CDR3 region: CASSFQGAGNSPLHF. The CDR3 nucleotides are TGTGCCAGCAGTTTCCAGGGGGCGGGTAATTCACCCCTCCACTTT.

The chain has TRBV7-8 and TRBJ1-1; TRBD1 agrees at 7 bases. This CDR3 spans 14 amino acids. CDR1 is SGHVS and CDR2 is FQNEAQ in the germline V gene. J gave up 3 bases and V 2 bases, and 3 bases lay outside the gene matches. The DNA for the CDR3 is TGTGCCAGCAGCTTAATCAGGGGGGACACTGAAGCTTTCTTT. As protein: CASSLIRGDTEAFF.

The genes are TRBV15 and TRBJ1-2; D is uncertain. The CDR3 contains 12 residues. Trimming removed 3 bases at V and 4 bases at J, with 6 bases between. Germline V gives CDR1 LNHNV, CDR2 YYDKDF (reference sequence). CDR3 DNA: TGTGCCACCAGCAGGGAGGGCTATGGCTACACCTTC. Translated: CATSREGYGYTF. Together with reference TRBV15 and TRBJ1-2, the CDR3 gives the full variable domain: DAMVIQNPRYQVTQFGKPVTLSCSQTLNHNVMYWYQQKSSQAPKLLFHYYDKDFNNEADTPDNFQSRRPNTSFCFLDIRSPGLGDTAMYLCATSREGYGYTFGSGTRLTVV.

V gene TRBV6-1 combines with J gene TRBJ1-6; perhaps TRBD1 as D (5 bases). The CDR3 is made up of 14 amino acids. The V and J ends lost 2 bases and 10 bases respectively, with 12 bases between them. Germline V gives CDR1 MNHNS, CDR2 SASEGT. The CDR3 sequence is CASSEQGRGSPLHF. CDR3 DNA: TGTGCCAGCAGTGAACAGGGAAGGGGCTCACCCCTCCACTTT.